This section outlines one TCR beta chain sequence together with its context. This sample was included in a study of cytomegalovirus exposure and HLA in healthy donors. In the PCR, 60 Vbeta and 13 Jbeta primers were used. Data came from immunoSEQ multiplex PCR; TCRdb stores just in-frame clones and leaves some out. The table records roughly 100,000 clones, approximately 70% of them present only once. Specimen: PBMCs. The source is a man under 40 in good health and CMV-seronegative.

This CDR3 reads CASSQESMNTEAFF. The CDR3, as DNA: TGTGCCAGCAGCCAAGAGAGCATGAACACTGAAGCTTTCTTT. This chain uses TRBV14 with TRBJ1-1; D gene unclear. The length of the CDR3 is 14 residues. Germline V gives CDR1 SGHDN, CDR2 FVKESK. Trimming removed 0 bases from V and 0 bases from J, with 5 bases in between. The full variable domain, rest sourced from reference TRBV14 and TRBJ1-1, is EAGVTQFPSHSVIEKGQTVTLRCDPISGHDNLYWYRRVMGKEIKFLLHFVKESKQDESGMPNNRFLAERTGGTYSTLKVQPAELEDSGVYFCASSQESMNTEAFFGQGTRLTVV.